The 20 T cell receptor beta chains reported below all come from one sample, sequenced in a study of blood T cell repertoires in COVID-19. Data came from immunoSEQ multiplex PCR; TCRdb stores just in-frame clones and leaves some out. This sample has approximately 330,000 clones; roughly 86% occur once, and the top ten carry 9.5% to 10%. Sequencing was performed on peripheral blood. These receptors all stem from a man aged 25 to 40 with COVID-19, enrolled during active disease.

V gene TRBV7-3 combines with J gene TRBJ2-3; 8 bases match TRBD2. The CDR3 is made up of 15 amino acids. Germline V gives CDR1 SGHTA, CDR2 FQGTGA. V was clipped by 3 bases and J by 0 bases; unmatched bases: 2. CDR3 nucleotide sequence: TGTGCCAGCAGCTTCGTAGCGGGAAGCACAGATACGCAGTATTTT. Its translation: CASSFVAGSTDTQYF.

The chain employs TRBV4-2 and TRBJ2-2, with TRBD2 identical over 7 bases. Looked up from germline, CDR1 is LGHNA and CDR2 is YNFKEQ. V gave up 2 bases and J gave up 7 bases; unmatched junction bases: 7. This CDR3 has 15 amino acids. CDR3 DNA: TGTGCCAGCAGCCAAATCGGGCGGGGGAACGGGGAGCTGTTTTTT. This sequence encodes CASSQIGRGNGELFF.

This chain links TRBV11-1 with TRBJ2-5, with 8 bases that match TRBD1. CDR3 length equals 14 residues. Germline assignment: CDR1 SGHAT and CDR2 FQDESV (reference sequence). V shed 4 bases and J 3 bases; nucleotides not matched to a gene: 4. The CDR3 loop is CASSSRDRKETQYF. In DNA, the CDR3 is TGTGCCAGCAGCTCCCGGGACAGGAAAGAGACCCAGTACTTC.

The chain combines TRBV5-1 with TRBJ1-2; D is possibly TRBD1 (5 bases). The V end lost 0 bases, the J end lost 6 bases, and 6 bases lay between the germline ends. The CDR3 contains 12 residues. Germline values: CDR1 SGHRS, CDR2 YFSETQ. The CDR3 sequence: CASSLAGDGYTF. As DNA, the CDR3 is TGCGCCAGCAGCTTGGCGGGGGATGGCTACACCTTC.

This sequence joins TRBV5-6 and TRBJ2-7, with TRBD1 matching 10 bases. The CDR3 loop spans 15 amino acids. Germline values: CDR1 SGHDT, CDR2 YYEEEE. Germline trimming cut 2 bases from V and 7 bases from J; bases unmatched to any gene: 9. The CDR3 nucleotides read TGTGCCAGCAGCTTTCCCGGGACAGGGGTACATGAGCAGTACTTC. Protein sequence: CASSFPGTGVHEQYF.

The CDR3 nucleotides are TGTGCCACCAAAGATACAGGGAACTATGGCTACACCTTC. Translated, it gives CATKDTGNYGYTF. This sequence joins TRBV10-3 and TRBJ1-2; tentative D call: TRBD1 (6 bases). The germline V and J ends were trimmed by 10 bases and 2 bases, with 14 bases remaining between them. The CDR3 has 13 amino acids. CDR1 ENHRY and CDR2 SYGVKD come from the germline V gene.

This chain joins TRBV18 and TRBJ2-7; TRBD1 agrees at 7 bases. V dropped 5 bases and J dropped 0; count of bases not matched to a gene: 10. The germline CDR1 and CDR2 sequences are KGHSH and LQKENI. The CDR3 is 16 amino acids. The CDR3 bases are TGTGCCAGCTCATCTGGACAGGCCCCTTTCTCCTACGAGCAGTACTTC. The encoded protein is CASSSGQAPFSYEQYF.

The rearrangement uses TRBV19 and TRBJ2-3, with no clear D. Germline-derived CDR1 and CDR2 are LNHDA and SQIVND (reference sequence). Trimming shortened V by 2 bases and J by 0 bases, and 12 bases separated the two germline ends. The CDR3 is 16 residues long. CDR3 bases: TGTGCCAGTAGTATAAATAGATCGCCTAGCACAGATACGCAGTATTTT. Residues: CASSINRSPSTDTQYF.

The V gene is TRBV28, the J gene TRBJ2-1; 8 nucleotides match TRBD1. CDR1 and CDR2 from the germline V gene are MDHEN and SYDVKM. CDR3 length equals 16 residues. Unmatched junction bases numbered 14, after V lost 6 bases and J lost 7 bases. The CDR3 nucleotides are TGTGCCAGCAGACCAGGGGGCTTGACGTTACGGAATGAGCAGTTCTTC. Translating it yields CASRPGGLTLRNEQFF.

Only one count was recorded for this clone. This chain links TRBV30 with TRBJ2-7; 8 nucleotides agree with TRBD2. Trimming took 4 bases from V and 0 from J; bases not matched to a gene: 8. The germline CDR1 and CDR2 sequences are GTSNPN and SVGIG (reference sequence). The CDR3 is 15 amino acids. The CDR3 bases are TGTGCCTGGAACCAACAAGCGGGGGTCTCCTACGAGCAGTACTTC. Protein product: CAWNQQAGVSYEQYF.

This sequence joins TRBV6-2 or TRBV6-3 and TRBJ2-4, with 8 nucleotides matching TRBD1. The germline V gene encodes CDR1 MNHEY and CDR2 SVGEGT. The CDR3 is 20 residues long. V was pared by 4 bases and J by 0 bases, with 17 bases of the junction left unmatched. The CDR3 region has the DNA TGTGCCAGCAGTTTCCCCTACCACAGGGGGAGCGGCATAGCCAAAAACATTCAGTACTTC. This translates into CASSFPYHRGSGIAKNIQYF.

This chain joins TRBV4-3 and TRBJ1-1; D perhaps matches TRBD1 (6 bases). V lost 0 bases, J lost 5 bases, and 16 bases lay in between. In germline, CDR1 is LGHNA, CDR2 YSLEER. CDR3 length: 16 residues. The CDR3 sequence: CASSQDSPGARTEAFF. In DNA form, the CDR3 reads TGCGCCAGCAGCCAAGACAGTCCAGGGGCGAGGACTGAAGCTTTCTTT.

The genes are TRBV7-3 and TRBJ1-1; 7 positions agree with TRBD1. The germline V gene has CDR1 SGHTA and CDR2 FQGTGA. V lost 5 bases to trimming and J lost 0 bases; unmatched junction nucleotides: 3. The length of the CDR3 is 14 residues. CDR3 region: CASSPQGVNTEAFF. CDR3 DNA: TGTGCCAGCAGCCCCCAGGGGGTGAACACTGAAGCTTTCTTT. Using reference TRBV7-3 and TRBJ1-1 for the parts outside the CDR3, the full variable domain is GAGVSQTPSNKVTEKGKYVELRCDPISGHTALYWYRQSLGQGPEFLIYFQGTGAADDSGLPNDRFFAVRPEGSVSTLKIQRTERGDSAVYLCASSPQGVNTEAFFGQGTRLTVV.

This rearrangement joins TRBV7-2 to TRBJ2-7; D ambiguous. Trimming shortened V by 0 bases and J by 3 bases, and 6 bases separated the two germline ends. This CDR3 is built from 13 residues. CDR1 is SGHTA, CDR2 FQGNSA, per germline. CDR3 nucleotides: TGTGCCAGCAGCTTAGCTCAGTACTACGAGCAGTACTTC. Its translation is CASSLAQYYEQYF. Complete variable domain (other parts from reference TRBV7-2 and TRBJ2-7): GAGVSQSPSNKVTEKGKDVELRCDPISGHTALYWYRQSLGQGLEFLIYFQGNSAPDKSGLPSDRFSAERTGGSVSTLTIQRTQQEDSAVYLCASSLAQYYEQYFGPGTRLTVT.

V and J are TRBV25-1 and TRBJ2-7; TRBD1 might be the D (5 bases). The germline CDR1 and CDR2 sequences are MGHDK and SYGVNS. The CDR3 is made up of 14 amino acids. Trimming took off 3 bases at V and 2 bases at J, with 11 bases between the two ends. CDR3 sequence: CASSDSVDTYEQYF. The CDR3 coding sequence is TGTGCCAGCAGTGACTCTGTGGACACCTACGAGCAGTACTTC.

The chain employs TRBV5-5 and TRBJ2-2, with D perhaps TRBD1 (6 bases). Germline CDR1 and CDR2: SGHKS and YYEKEE (reference sequence). The germline V and J ends were trimmed by 3 bases and 4 bases, with 13 bases remaining between them. This CDR3 contains 15 residues. CDR3 coding DNA: TGTGCCAGCAGCTCATATACAGGGCTCACCGGGGAGCTGTTTTTT. This sequence encodes CASSSYTGLTGELFF. Filled out from reference TRBV5-5 and TRBJ2-2, the complete variable domain reads DAGVTQSPTHLIKTRGQQVTLRCSPISGHKSVSWYQQVLGQGPQFIFQYYEKEERGRGNFPDRFSARQFPNYSSELNVNALLLGDSALYLCASSSYTGLTGELFFGEGSRLTVL.

This clone was seen once. J is TRBJ1-1 and V is TRBV11-2, with D perhaps TRBD1 (6 bases). Germline-derived CDR1 and CDR2 are SGHAT and FQNNGV. This CDR3 spans 16 amino acids. V gave up 0 bases and J gave up 1 base, with 12 bases separating them. CDR3 DNA sequence: TGTGCCAGCAGCTTAGATCTGAGGGGGTCGAACACTGAAGCTTTCTTT. Translation: CASSLDLRGSNTEAFF. Full variable domain (missing parts from reference TRBV11-2 and TRBJ1-1): EAGVAQSPRYKIIEKRQSVAFWCNPISGHATLYWYQQILGQGPKLLIQFQNNGVVDDSQLPKDRFSAERLKGVDSTLKIQPAKLEDSAVYLCASSLDLRGSNTEAFFGQGTRLTVV.

This clone was picked up one time. J is TRBJ2-1 and V is TRBV5-1, with TRBD1 as a possible D gene (6 bases). This CDR3 has 15 residues. Germline CDR1 and CDR2: SGHRS and YFSETQ. V was trimmed by 1 base and J by 7 bases, leaving 15 bases between them. The CDR3 protein is CASSLTGQPGNEQFF. CDR3 nucleotides: TGCGCCAGCAGCTTGACAGGGCAGCCCGGTAATGAGCAGTTCTTC.

The chain couples TRBV4-3 to TRBJ2-3; 9 bases align to TRBD1. Trimming at V came to 3 bases and at J to 2 bases, leaving 9 bases not matched to a gene. Germline CDR1 reads LGHNA; CDR2 reads YSLEER. This CDR3 is 17 amino acids long. The CDR3 reads CASSHQIQGANTDTQYF. The CDR3 coding sequence is TGCGCCAGCAGCCACCAAATACAGGGGGCGAACACAGATACGCAGTATTTT.

The chain uses TRBV4-3 and TRBJ2-7; tentative D call: TRBD2 (6 bases). Germline V CDR1 and CDR2: LGHNA, YSLEER. CDR3 length equals 15 residues. The ends were cut back, 0 bases at V and 2 bases at J, with 11 bases in the middle. CDR3 sequence reads: CASSQDRGGAYEQYF. The CDR3 bases are TGCGCCAGCAGCCAAGATCGGGGAGGCGCCTACGAGCAGTACTTC.